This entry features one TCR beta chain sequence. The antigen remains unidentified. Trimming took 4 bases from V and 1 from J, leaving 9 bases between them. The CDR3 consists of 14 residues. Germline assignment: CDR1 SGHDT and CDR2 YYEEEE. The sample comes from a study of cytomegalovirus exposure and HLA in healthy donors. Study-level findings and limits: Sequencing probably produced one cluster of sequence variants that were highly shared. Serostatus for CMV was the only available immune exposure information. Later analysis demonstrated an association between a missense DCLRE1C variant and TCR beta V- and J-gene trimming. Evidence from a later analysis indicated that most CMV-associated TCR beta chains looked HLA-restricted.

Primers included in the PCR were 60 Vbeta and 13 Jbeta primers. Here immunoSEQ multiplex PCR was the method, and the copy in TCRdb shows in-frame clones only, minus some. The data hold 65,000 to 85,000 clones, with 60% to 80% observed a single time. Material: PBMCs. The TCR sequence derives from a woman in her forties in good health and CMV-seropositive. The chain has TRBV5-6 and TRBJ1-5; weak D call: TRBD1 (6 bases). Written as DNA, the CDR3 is TGTGCCAGCAGCCGACAGGCGAGCAATCAGCCCCAGCATTTT. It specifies CASSRQASNQPQHF.